The T cell receptor beta chain under discussion was sequenced for a study of beta chain features in type 1 diabetes. Study results and caveats: Among type 1 diabetes patients, VDJ junctions had fewer insertions and more deletions. With patients and controls alike, PCR might favor shorter templates to an equal degree. Naive, central memory and Treg TCRB repertoires appeared more alike in patients than in healthy donors.

This CDR3 region has 18 residues. Germline V gives CDR1 SGHRS, CDR2 YFSETQ. The ends lost 3 bases at V and 1 base at J; junction bases unmatched: 8. Expressed TCRB transcripts got sequenced, as all isolated RNA was reverse transcribed. Sequencing used immunoSEQ multiplex PCR; TCRdb keeps in-frame clones, though not all of them. The sample consists of roughly 310,000 clones, more than 9.5% of them appearing once. A word on this clone: The target antigen is unknown.

Sequenced input: naive CD4+ T cells from blood. The rearrangement uses TRBV5-1 and TRBJ2-5; 14 nucleotides line up with TRBD2. The clonotype comes from a woman aged 25-40 years in good health. The CDR3 DNA reads TGCGCCAGCAGCTCCGGGACTAGCGGGAGAGGGGGCCAAGAGACCCAGTACTTC. Protein: CASSSGTSGRGGQETQYF. Full variable domain (outside the CDR3, taken from reference TRBV5-1 and TRBJ2-5): KAGVTQTPRYLIKTRGQQVTLSCSPISGHRSVSWYQQTPGQGLQFLFEYFSETQRNKGNFPGRFSGRQFSNSRSEMNVSTLELGDSALYLCASSSGTSGRGGQETQYFGPGTRLLVL.